The entry that follows covers one T cell receptor (beta chain) sequence. Its antigen is not known. This sample is part of a study of cytomegalovirus exposure and HLA in healthy donors. General observations from the study: In a later analysis, parvovirus B19, influenza, CMV and Epstein-Barr virus appeared linked to several top co-occurrence clusters. The study listed roughly 160 cytomegalovirus-associated TCR beta chains.

Both 60 Vbeta primers and 13 Jbeta primers went into the PCR. The protocol was immunoSEQ multiplex PCR, while the TCRdb copy is restricted to in-frame clones and leaves out a portion. The repertoire consists of more than 85,000 clones, with less than 85% occurring once and the leading ten covering around 8.2%. This CDR3 has 14 residues. From germline, CDR1 is KGHSY and CDR2 FQNENV. V lost 4 bases to trimming and J lost 8 bases; unmatched junction nucleotides: 7. The chain joins TRBV16 to TRBJ2-1; 8 bases match TRBD1. The sequence derives from a man aged 35-49 years in good health and CMV-seropositive. Sequencing was performed on PBMCs. In DNA, the CDR3 is TGTGCCAGCAGCCGAATACAGGGGGTCGATGAGCAGTTCTTC. It codes for CASSRIQGVDEQFF.